This TCR beta chain was sequenced for a study of cytomegalovirus exposure and HLA in healthy donors. Regarding the study as a whole: Association of a missense DCLRE1C variant with TCR beta V- and J-gene trimming was reported in a later analysis. Association with HLA alleles at 0.05 false discovery rate was found for around 15,000 TCR beta sequences in a later analysis.

Comments on this clone: Its antigen is as yet unknown.

The PCR employed 60 Vbeta primers together with 13 Jbeta primers. Some clones are missing from TCRdb's copy, which holds only in-frame ones; the method was immunoSEQ multiplex PCR. The table shows 150,000 to 200,000 clones, with just under 80% occurring only once. Looked up from germline, CDR1 is MDHEN and CDR2 is SYDVKM. With 7 bases removed from V and 9 bases from J, the gap between germline ends came to 15 bases. CDR3 size: 12 residues. This chain links TRBV28 with TRBJ1-1; no clear D gene. Sequencing was carried out using PBMCs. The sequence came from a woman in her 50s in good health and CMV-seropositive. CDR3 in amino acids: CASTQAKTKAFF. The CDR3 DNA sequence: TGTGCCAGCACCCAGGCCAAGACGAAAGCTTTCTTT. Supplemented by reference TRBV28 and TRBJ1-1, the full variable domain reads DVKVTQSSRYLVKRTGEKVFLECVQDMDHENMFWYRQDPGLGLRLIYFSYDVKMKEKGDIPEGYSVSREKKERFSLILESASTNQTSMYLCASTQAKTKAFFGQGTRLTVV.